The sequence of this T cell receptor (beta chain) was determined in a study of T cell changes during pregnancy in multiple sclerosis. The germline gives CDR1 MNHEY, CDR2 SVGAGI. The V segment lost 8 bases and the J segment 4 bases; nucleotides outside the gene matches: 4. This CDR3 is built from 13 residues. Here immunoSEQ multiplex PCR was the method, and the copy in TCRdb shows in-frame clones only, minus some. Of 35,000 to 45,000 clones in the sample, 92% were seen once. The TCR was taken from a female donor with multiple sclerosis, enrolled in a pregnancy study. Sequenced material: CD8+ T cells from peripheral blood mononuclear cells, taken in the first trimester of pregnancy. V is TRBV6-5 and J is TRBJ1-2, with 10 bases lining up with TRBD1. The CDR3: CASGGTGAYGYTF. CDR3 bases: TGTGCCAGCGGAGGGACAGGGGCCTATGGCTACACCTTC.